This TCR beta chain was captured in a study of early T cells in non-severe SARS-CoV-2 infection. Study background: From unsorted whole blood, bulk RNA was sequenced, and the chains remained unpaired.

This clonotype was found many times. Germline CDR1 DFQATT, CDR2 SNEGSKA (reference sequence). The CDR3 covers 16 residues. V was clipped by 5 bases and J by 5 bases; unmatched bases: 14. TCRdb recomputed calls from the 5' RACE reads with MiXCR, one row per CDR3 protein. The sample lists 81,000 or so distinct CDR3 sequences; about 12% were seen once. The sequenced sample was whole blood. The TCR was taken from an adult who was a healthcare worker with PCR-confirmed SARS-CoV-2 infection or an uninfected control (not recorded which). The genes are TRBV20-1 and TRBJ1-5; TRBD1 matches 8 bases. The CDR3 is CSAGIPGQAADQPQHF. CDR3 nucleotides: TGCAGTGCTGGGATACCGGGACAGGCGGCCGATCAGCCCCAGCATTTT.